Each of the 26 T cell receptor beta chains below was sequenced from the same sample in a study of identical twins. TCRdb re-called the 5' RACE reads through MiXCR, storing one row per CDR3 protein. The sample has more than 1.5 million distinct CDR3 sequences, less than 40% seen once; the top ten hold about 0.3%. Sequenced sample: cord blood. These receptor sequences come from a newborn girl in good health.

This clonotype appeared many times. At one end, the junction sequence differs from germline, possibly due to a read error. V is TRBV5-1 and J is TRBJ1-5; TRBD1 is a possible D gene (5 bases). The CDR3 loop spans 14 amino acids. Germline V gene data show CDR1 as SGHRS and CDR2 as YFSETQ. The CDR3 loop is CASSLGAGNQPQHF. CDR3 nucleotides: TGTGCCAGCAGCTTAGGGGCGGGTAATCAGCCCCAGCATTTT.

This clonotype was counted ten times or more. V and J are TRBV29-1 and TRBJ2-7, with 7 bases that match TRBD2. V trimming: 4 bases; J trimming: 5 bases; junction bases outside the gene matches: 5. The CDR3 is 12 residues long. Germline CDR1 is SQVTM and CDR2 is ANQGSEA. CDR3 in amino acids: CSVAGGSNEQYF. The CDR3 nucleotides are TGCAGCGTTGCTGGCGGGAGCAACGAGCAGTACTTC.

This clonotype was seen only a few times. The V and J genes are TRBV10-3 and TRBJ1-5; D gene ambiguous. This CDR3 has 13 residues. Deletions cut 3 bases from V and 6 bases from J, with 9 bases between. Germline loops: CDR1 ENHRY, CDR2 SYGVKD. This CDR3 reads CAISDGVVQPQHF. As DNA, the CDR3 is TGTGCCATCAGTGATGGGGTGGTTCAGCCCCAGCATTTT.

In its sample, this clonotype was seen a few times. CDR3 coding DNA: TGTGCCAGCAGCTACGGGGCTAGCGGGATCTCTTCGCAGTATTTT. This sequence encodes CASSYGASGISSQYF. The gene calls are TRBV6-2 or TRBV6-3 and TRBJ2-3, with 9 positions matching TRBD2. V was pared by 6 bases and J by 10 bases, with 14 bases of the junction left unmatched. The CDR3 has 15 amino acids. Per germline, CDR1 MNHEY and CDR2 SVGEGT.

The chain recombines TRBV6-5 with TRBJ2-4; TRBD2 aligns across 10 bases. The ends lost 5 bases at V and 13 bases at J; junction bases unmatched: 14. Germline CDR1 reads MNHEY; CDR2 reads SVGAGI. CDR3 size: 15 residues. The CDR3 region is CASSQGLAAQGAQYF. The CDR3 DNA follows: TGTGCCAGCAGTCAAGGACTAGCGGCGCAGGGAGCCCAGTACTTC.

This clonotype came up many times. This chain joins TRBV5-1 and TRBJ2-3, with 7 bases lining up with TRBD2. CDR3 length: 16 residues. Germline assignment: CDR1 SGHRS and CDR2 YFSETQ. V trimming: 1 base; J trimming: 0 bases; junction bases outside the gene matches: 5. The CDR3 DNA reads as TGCGCCAGCAGCTTGTCGGGGGGTTCCAGCACAGATACGCAGTATTTT. Its translation is CASSLSGGSSTDTQYF.

This chain joins TRBV7-2 and TRBJ1-2; possibly TRBD1 for D (6 bases). Trimming took off 1 base at V and 4 bases at J, with 10 bases between the two ends. Germline V gives CDR1 SGHTA, CDR2 FQGNSA. CDR3 length: 14 residues. The DNA for the CDR3 is TGTGCCAGCAGCTTAGTGTCGGACAGCTATGGCTACACCTTC. It codes for CASSLVSDSYGYTF.

The rearrangement joins TRBV20-1 to TRBJ2-5; 8 bases line up with TRBD2. The ends lost 6 bases at V and 3 bases at J; junction bases unmatched: 9. The CDR3 contains 14 residues. Germline assignment: CDR1 DFQATT and CDR2 SNEGSKA (reference sequence). As DNA, the CDR3 is TGCAGTGCCGTTGAGACTAGCGTGAAAGAGACCCAGTACTTC. Its protein product is CSAVETSVKETQYF.

Only one count was recorded for this clonotype. The gene calls are TRBV20-1 and TRBJ2-3; 12 positions agree with TRBD2. CDR1 is DFQATT, CDR2 SNEGSKA, per germline (reference sequence). The CDR3 covers 14 residues. The CDR3 reads CSPSGGELLDTQYF. For the CDR3, the DNA is TGCAGCCCTAGCGGGGGGGAGCTTCTGGATACGCAGTATTTT.

The V and J genes are TRBV19 and TRBJ2-7; 7 nucleotides match TRBD1. The V and J ends lost 5 bases and 3 bases, in that order; junction bases with no gene match: 10. Per the germline V gene, CDR1 is LNHDA and CDR2 is SQIVND (reference sequence). This CDR3 comprises 15 residues. Here the CDR3 reads CASSRTGAFGYEQYF. CDR3 coding DNA: TGTGCCAGTAGTCGTACAGGGGCGTTTGGCTACGAGCAGTACTTC.

The table lists this clonotype with a few counts. This chain joins TRBV2 and TRBJ2-1, with TRBD2 identical over 11 bases. CDR1 is SNHLY, CDR2 FYNNEI, per germline. This CDR3 spans 15 amino acids. Losses at the gene ends were 6 bases for V and 7 bases for J; bases not matched to a gene: 8. Here the CDR3 reads CASSKLAGAGNEQFF. The CDR3 coding sequence is TGTGCCAGCAGCAAACTAGCGGGGGCGGGGAATGAGCAGTTCTTC. Together with reference TRBV2 and TRBJ2-1, the CDR3 gives the full variable domain: EPEVTQTPSHQVTQMGQEVILRCVPISNHLYFYWYRQILGQKVEFLVSFYNNEISEKSEIFDDQFSVERPDGSNFTLKIRSTKLEDSAMYFCASSKLAGAGNEQFFGPGTRLTVL.

This clonotype was counted only a few times. The chain links TRBV20-1 to TRBJ1-2; the D gene is possibly TRBD1 (5 bases). Looked up from germline, CDR1 is DFQATT and CDR2 is SNEGSKA (reference sequence). This CDR3 has 12 residues. With 4 bases removed from V and 8 bases from J, the gap between germline ends came to 14 bases. The CDR3 nucleotides read TGCAGTGCTATCCGAGGGACGTGGGGCTACACCTTC. Translating it yields CSAIRGTWGYTF.

This clonotype was observed a handful of times. The chain joins TRBV5-1 to TRBJ2-5; 11 positions agree with TRBD2. Germline CDR1 SGHRS, CDR2 YFSETQ. This CDR3 is built from 18 residues. Trimming removed 1 base from V and 5 bases from J; junction bases left unmatched: 13. CDR3 sequence (DNA): TGCGCCAGCAGCTTGAGAGGGGTTACTAGCGGGAGCGTCGAGACCCAGTACTTC. As protein: CASSLRGVTSGSVETQYF.

V gene TRBV25-1 combines with J gene TRBJ1-2; D is ambiguous. Germline CDR1 is MGHDK and CDR2 is SYGVNS. This CDR3 is built from 19 residues. The ends were cut back, 4 bases at V and 6 bases at J, with 30 bases in the middle. The CDR3 nucleotides are TGTGCCAGCAGTGCCGGCCGGCGGACCCACCCAATACGCTTCAATGGCTACACCTTC. Protein sequence: CASSAGRRTHPIRFNGYTF.

V gene TRBV11-2 combines with J gene TRBJ2-3; TRBD2 agrees at 13 bases. Germline assignment: CDR1 SGHAT and CDR2 FQNNGV. The CDR3 runs 17 residues. V shed 2 bases and J 8 bases; nucleotides not matched to a gene: 10. CDR3 residues: CASSLPGTSGERGTQYF. CDR3 DNA sequence: TGTGCCAGCAGCTTACCCGGGACTAGCGGGGAACGGGGTACGCAGTATTTT. Full variable domain (missing parts from reference TRBV11-2 and TRBJ2-3): EAGVAQSPRYKIIEKRQSVAFWCNPISGHATLYWYQQILGQGPKLLIQFQNNGVVDDSQLPKDRFSAERLKGVDSTLKIQPAKLEDSAVYLCASSLPGTSGERGTQYFGPGTRLTVL.

The table lists this clonotype with a few counts. The J gene is TRBJ2-5, the V gene TRBV2; D ambiguous. The V and J ends lost 3 bases and 4 bases respectively, with 9 bases between them. The CDR3 is made up of 13 amino acids. Germline CDR1 and CDR2: SNHLY and FYNNEI. CDR3 DNA sequence: TGTGCCAGCAGTGACGCATCAGGAGAGACCCAGTACTTC. It specifies CASSDASGETQYF.

This clonotype was counted only a few times. The J gene is TRBJ2-1, the V gene TRBV21-1; the tabulated D call, TRBD2, remains unverified against the DNA. TRBV21-1 is given as a pseudogene. The CDR3 is 18 amino acids. The CDR3 sequence: CASSPPASGLPLHNEQFF. CDR3 nucleotide sequence: TGTGCCAGCAGCCCCCCGGCTAGCGGGCTCCCCCTACACAATGAGCAGTTCTTC.

In its sample, this clonotype was seen a few times. V is TRBV25-1 and J is TRBJ1-1; 7 bases line up with TRBD1. Germline CDR1 and CDR2: MGHDK and SYGVNS. This CDR3 contains 13 residues. V lost 8 bases, J lost 4 bases, and 7 bases stayed unmatched. The CDR3 loop reads CASPYRGATEAFF. For the CDR3, the DNA is TGTGCCAGCCCTTACAGGGGCGCCACTGAAGCTTTCTTT.

The V call is TRBV11-2, the J call TRBJ1-2; D gene unclear. The V gene lost 2 bases and the J gene lost 3 bases, with 10 bases spanning the gap. This CDR3 contains 14 residues. CDR1 is SGHAT and CDR2 is FQNNGV in the germline V gene. Here the CDR3 DNA reads TGTGCCAGCAGCTTAACGCCGGTAGACTATGGCTACACCTTC. Residues: CASSLTPVDYGYTF.

This chain connects TRBV6-5 to TRBJ2-2; 10 positions match TRBD1. Germline-derived CDR1 and CDR2 are MNHEY and SVGAGI. With V trimmed by 2 bases and J by 1 base, 1 base remained unmatched. The CDR3 consists of 16 residues. CDR3 in amino acids: CASSYRTGGNTGELFF. The CDR3 region has the DNA TGTGCCAGCAGTTACCGGACAGGGGGGAACACCGGGGAGCTGTTTTTT.

In its sample, this clonotype was seen a few times. The genes are TRBV20-1 and TRBJ2-7; 11 bases line up with TRBD2. Per the germline V gene, CDR1 is DFQATT and CDR2 is SNEGSKA (reference sequence). Trimming took 0 bases from V and 3 from J; bases not matched to a gene: 7. The CDR3 spans 16 residues. The CDR3 is CSARETIAGGSYEQYF. The CDR3 DNA follows: TGCAGTGCTAGAGAAACTATAGCGGGAGGGAGCTACGAGCAGTACTTC.

This clonotype was recorded a few times. The rearrangement links TRBV4-1 to TRBJ2-1; D perhaps matches TRBD2 (5 bases). The V end lost 2 bases, the J end lost 0 bases, and 17 bases lay between the germline ends. The germline CDR1 and CDR2 sequences are MGHRA and YSYEKL. This CDR3 has 18 residues. The CDR3 spells CASSQRFSSPSSYNEQFF. The CDR3 DNA reads as TGCGCCAGCAGCCAACGGTTCTCTAGCCCGAGCTCCTACAATGAGCAGTTCTTC.

In its sample, this clonotype was seen a few times. V gene TRBV3-1 combines with J gene TRBJ1-1; 9 bases align to TRBD1. The CDR3 runs 14 residues. Germline V gene lookup returns CDR1 LGHDT and CDR2 YNNKEL (reference sequence). V lost 2 bases and J lost 5; bases outside the gene matches: 3. CDR3 sequence reads: CASSQRDRETEAFF. CDR3 DNA: TGTGCCAGCAGCCAAAGGGACAGGGAGACTGAAGCTTTCTTT.

This clonotype was recorded a few times. The gene calls are TRBV30 and TRBJ2-3, with D perhaps matching TRBD1 (6 bases). This CDR3 has 15 amino acids. V lost 2 bases and J lost 0, with 12 bases in between. CDR1 and CDR2 (germline): GTSNPN, SVGIG (reference sequence). The CDR3 is CAWSPTGSSTDTQYF. The CDR3 DNA is TGTGCCTGGAGTCCCACAGGGTCTAGCACAGATACGCAGTATTTT.

Points on this clonotype: This likely comes from a read error, as the CDR3 has no conserved phenylalanine or tryptophan at its end. The chain joins TRBV6-1 to TRBJ2-7; D perhaps matches TRBD2 (7 bases). The CDR3 has 15 amino acids. The germline gives CDR1 MNHNS, CDR2 SASEGT. V shed 8 bases and J shed 3 bases, with 20 bases lying between them. The CDR3 region is CASSGASGNYYEQYL. CDR3 sequence (DNA): TGTGCCAGCTCAGGGGCTAGCGGCAACTACTACGAGCAGTACTTA.

The chain links TRBV12-3 or TRBV12-4 to TRBJ1-2, with D unclear. The V gene lost 1 base and the J gene lost 5 bases, with 23 bases spanning the gap. The CDR3 sequence is 18 residues long. The CDR3 region has the DNA TGTGCCAGCAGTTTAGGGCGGTGGAGGGAACCCCCCATGTATGGCTACACCTTC. Translated, it gives CASSLGRWREPPMYGYTF.